This T cell receptor (beta chain) derives from a study of T cell repertoires in cytomegalovirus infection. About the study: The public TCR beta signatures pointed to both CMV infection and matching HLA type.

This clonotype was recorded at least ten times. TCRdb re-analysed the reads in MiXCR, keeping a single row per CDR3 protein. The data hold under 200,000 distinct CDR3 sequences, with roughly 27% observed a single time. Losses at the gene ends were 6 bases for V and 3 bases for J; bases not matched to a gene: 4. Germline CDR1 SQVTM, CDR2 ANQGSEA. This CDR3 is built from 12 residues. V usage is TRBV29-1 and J usage is TRBJ2-7; 8 nucleotides align to TRBD1. This TCR was sampled from a human donor in good health (CMV status not recorded). Some clones in this sample may be carry-over from other donors' samples. Sequencing input: PBMCs. CDR3 region: CSVNTGGYEQYF. CDR3 coding DNA: TGCAGCGTCAACACAGGGGGCTACGAGCAGTACTTC.